This T cell receptor (beta chain) appears in the sequencing data of a study of shared clonotypes between healthy human individuals. Study findings and constraints: Around 5.3% of naive CD4 clonotypes were shared across a few donors.

Per the germline V gene, CDR1 is SGHTA and CDR2 is FQGNSA. The CDR3 has 15 residues. Germline trimming cut 1 base from V and 8 bases from J; bases unmatched to any gene: 5. This clone was picked up a small number of times. Its antigen is as yet unknown. All participating donors were Caucasian adults from Nashville, Tennessee. Samples underwent the assay at deep level. The protocol was immunoSEQ multiplex PCR, while the TCRdb copy is restricted to in-frame clones and leaves out a portion. Seen here are 850,000 to 1,200,000 clones, about 75% observed once, and the top ten hold 1.4%. The J gene is TRBJ1-6, the V gene TRBV7-2, with 7 positions matching TRBD1. The sequencing sample was made of memory CD4+ T cells sorted from blood. Subset: CD45RA-negative fraction. The clonotype comes from a man younger than 35 in good health. The CDR3 is CASSLVGGGDSPLHF. DNA of the CDR3: TGTGCCAGCAGCTTAGTAGGGGGCGGGGATTCACCCCTCCACTTT. Variable domain in full (rest from reference TRBV7-2 and TRBJ1-6): GAGVSQSPSNKVTEKGKDVELRCDPISGHTALYWYRQSLGQGLEFLIYFQGNSAPDKSGLPSDRFSAERTGGSVSTLTIQRTQQEDSAVYLCASSLVGGGDSPLHFGNGTRLTVT.